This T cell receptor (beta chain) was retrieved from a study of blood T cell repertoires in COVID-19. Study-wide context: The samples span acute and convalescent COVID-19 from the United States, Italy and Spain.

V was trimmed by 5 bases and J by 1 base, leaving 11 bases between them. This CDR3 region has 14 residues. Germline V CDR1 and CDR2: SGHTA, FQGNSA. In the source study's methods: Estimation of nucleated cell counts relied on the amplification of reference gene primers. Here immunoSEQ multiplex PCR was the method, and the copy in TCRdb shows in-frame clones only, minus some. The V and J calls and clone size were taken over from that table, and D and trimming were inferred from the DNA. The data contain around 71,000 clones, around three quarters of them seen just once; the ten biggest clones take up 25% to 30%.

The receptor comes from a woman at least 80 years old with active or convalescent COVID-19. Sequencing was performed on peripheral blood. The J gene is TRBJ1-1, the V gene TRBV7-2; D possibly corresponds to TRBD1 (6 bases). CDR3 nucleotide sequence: TGTGCCAGCAGCGAATCGACAGGGAACACTGAAGCTTTCTTT. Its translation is CASSESTGNTEAFF.